This T cell receptor (beta chain) was captured by sequencing in a study of post-analysis software for immune sequencing data (dated by TCRdb to about 2015). Looking at the study overall: Recorded disease courses included relapsing-remitting, secondary progressive and progressive-relapsing multiple sclerosis, with some patients lacking subtype annotation. Patient repertoires were compared against about twelve previously published healthy control repertoires from donors aged roughly 6 to 26 years. A subset of samples was prepared in parallel using single-end sample barcoding, then pooled and co-amplified after Illumina adapter ligation.

The paper's findings and limits, for the study overall: Compared with controls, multiple sclerosis patients had significantly lower normalized Chao1 diversity, a finding suggesting substantial peripheral T-cell clonal expansion. Direct clustering with F measure revealed strong co-clustering of samples prepared in the same batch, which led to a batch-effect correction. The multiple sclerosis patient group was slightly younger than the control group.

Library creation used PCR. TCRdb shows the sequencer as Illumina HiSeq 2500. To reduce PCR and sequencing biases, unique molecular identifiers were built into the TCR beta cDNA libraries. Per 1 to 10 million input T cells, roughly 500,000 cDNA molecules were obtained, such that each molecule approximated one T cell. The same protocol used for the earlier healthy control dataset was applied to prepare and sequence the patient libraries. Samples belonging to the same batch were prepared together, multiplexed and sequenced on a shared HiSeq lane. Per the authors' processing: Raw barcoded reads were processed with MIGEC, and single-read molecular identifier groups were discarded before consensus assembly and CDR3 extraction. Clonotype tables were post-analysed with VDJtools, normalizing diversity by down-sampling all datasets to the smallest sample size. To correct batch-related cross-sample contamination, repertoire overlap clustering matched CDR3 amino acid sequences but not nucleotide sequences. TCRdb redid the processing of the public reads, applying fastp at Q25 and MiXCR, and retained in-frame beta chains. When rows share a CDR3 protein, they turn into one entry using the most common DNA and genes. TCRdb's processing, not the authors' own work, is the source of the V and J calls. The sample table contains about 210,000 distinct CDR3 sequences; only one count was recorded for approximately 30% of them. The ten top clones hold less than 4% of the sample.

A word on this clonotype: Its antigen specificity is not known. This sequence may be a read error, since a much larger clone differs from it by one base.

To demonstrate the VDJtools post-analysis software, TCR beta repertoires were profiled from the peripheral blood of some 12 young patients with multiple sclerosis. Multiple sclerosis patients were children and adolescents aged roughly 6 to 17 years. Sequenced sample: blood. The source is a girl aged 2-17 years with multiple sclerosis.

CDR3 sequence: CASSSDGSYGQYF. The DNA sequence follows: TGTGCCAGCTCATCCGACGGATCCTACGGGCAGTACTTC. The V and J segments used are TRBV18 and TRBJ2-7, with no confident D gene call. The CDR3 runs 13 amino acids, cysteine and phenylalanine included. Just CDR3 DNA is preserved here, 39 bases in frame from base 1. From a lookup of the germline V gene, CDR1 and CDR2 are KGHSH and LQKENI.